These 25 T cell receptor beta chains were all obtained from the same sample, sequenced in a study of OX40 agonist ivuxolimab in advanced cancers. TCRdb's table, derived via immunoSEQ multiplex PCR, lists solely in-frame clones and lacks some. Counted here are 70,000 to 75,000 clones, approximately 83% occurring once; the ten biggest clones make up roughly 0.5%. The starting material was CD4+ or CD8+ T cells sorted from blood, obtained in a trial of the OX40 agonist ivuxolimab. These receptors were obtained from an adult with an advanced solid tumor such as melanoma, head and neck, liver or kidney cancer.

This clone was seen a handful of times. The chain joins TRBV7-8 to TRBJ2-2; 11 positions match TRBD2. This CDR3 is built from 16 residues. V lost 6 bases to trimming and J lost 2 bases; unmatched junction nucleotides: 5. The germline CDR1 and CDR2 sequences are SGHVS and FQNEAQ. The CDR3 region is CASRELAGVNTGELFF. CDR3 coding DNA: TGTGCCAGCAGGGAACTAGCGGGAGTCAACACCGGGGAGCTGTTTTTT.

This clone was counted only a few times. This chain links TRBV6-1 with TRBJ1-5, with 7 bases matching TRBD1. CDR3 size: 11 residues. The V gene end was trimmed by 4 bases and the J gene end by 12 bases; junction bases not matched to a gene: 3. Germline CDR1 and CDR2: MNHNS and SASEGT. CDR3 DNA sequence: TGTGCCAGCAGTGGGGACAGCCTCCAGCATTTT. It specifies CASSGDSLQHF.

The table lists this clone with a few counts. The chain carries TRBV7-9 and TRBJ2-7; D gene uncertain. The V end lost 0 bases, the J end lost 2 bases, and 8 bases lay between the germline ends. CDR3 length: 14 residues. CDR1 and CDR2 (germline): SEHNR, FQNEAQ (reference sequence). The CDR3 nucleotides read TGTGCCAGCAGCTTAGCTGCCGCCCCCTACGAGCAGTACTTC. Translating it yields CASSLAAAPYEQYF.

The chain employs TRBV11-2 and TRBJ2-2; 9 nucleotides align to TRBD2. The CDR3 runs 15 residues. The germline gives CDR1 SGHAT, CDR2 FQNNGV. The junction had 9 bases not matched to a gene; V was cut back by 5 bases and J by 8 bases. In DNA, the CDR3 is TGTGCCAGCAGCCTGGGACTAGCAAGTCTGGGGGAGCTGTTTTTT. As protein: CASSLGLASLGELFF.

The rearrangement links TRBV30 to TRBJ1-2, with D uncertain. Trimming shortened V by 0 bases and J by 0 bases, and 17 bases separated the two germline ends. In germline, CDR1 is GTSNPN, CDR2 SVGIG (reference sequence). This CDR3 comprises 17 residues. The CDR3 loop reads CAWSVGPTRATNYGYTF. For the CDR3, the DNA is TGTGCCTGGAGTGTAGGGCCGACGCGGGCCACTAACTATGGCTACACCTTC. The whole variable domain, remainder taken from reference TRBV30 and TRBJ1-2, is SQTIHQWPATLVQPVGSPLSLECTVEGTSNPNLYWYRQAAGRGLQLLFYSVGIGQISSEVPQNLSASRPQDRQFILSSKKLLLSDSGFYLCAWSVGPTRATNYGYTFGSGTRLTVV.

Turning to this clone: Other DNA sequences within the sample encode an identical CDR3. The chain couples TRBV6-5 to TRBJ2-3, with D unresolved. Trimming cost V 5 bases and J 5 bases, with 8 bases left between them. The CDR3 has 12 residues. Germline CDR1 is MNHEY and CDR2 is SVGAGI. The CDR3 loop is CASSKRRDTQYF. The DNA of the CDR3 is TGTGCCAGCAGTAAGAGGAGAGATACGCAGTATTTT.

This clone was detected only once. The chain joins TRBV6-1 to TRBJ1-5; TRBD1 might be the D (5 bases). This CDR3 is 15 amino acids long. The germline V gene encodes CDR1 MNHNS and CDR2 SASEGT. V dropped 5 bases and J dropped 6 bases, with 17 bases sitting between them. CDR3 sequence: CASSPPGPWGQPQHF. CDR3 nucleotides: TGTGCCAGCAGTCCCCCGGGGCCGTGGGGTCAGCCCCAGCATTTT.

The CDR3 DNA reads as TGTGCCTGGAGCCCAGGGGGAGACTTAGGTGAAAAACTGTTTTTT. Amino acid sequence: CAWSPGGDLGEKLFF. The J gene is TRBJ1-4, the V gene TRBV30; TRBD1 matches 7 bases. This CDR3 spans 15 amino acids. Losses at the gene ends were 3 bases for V and 7 bases for J; bases not matched to a gene: 11. Germline V CDR1 and CDR2: GTSNPN, SVGIG (reference sequence).

This clone was picked up a small number of times. The chain carries TRBV2 and TRBJ2-5; 12 bases are a match to TRBD2. CDR3 length: 16 amino acids. J gave up 6 bases and V 2 bases, and 7 bases lay outside the gene matches. From germline, CDR1 is SNHLY and CDR2 FYNNEI. The CDR3 is CASSEFETSGGKTQYF. The CDR3 DNA is TGTGCCAGCAGTGAATTCGAGACTAGCGGGGGTAAGACCCAGTACTTC. Variable domain in full (rest from reference TRBV2 and TRBJ2-5): EPEVTQTPSHQVTQMGQEVILRCVPISNHLYFYWYRQILGQKVEFLVSFYNNEISEKSEIFDDQFSVERPDGSNFTLKIRSTKLEDSAMYFCASSEFETSGGKTQYFGPGTRLLVL.

V and J are TRBV5-6 and TRBJ1-1; TRBD1 agrees at 7 bases. The CDR3 spans 13 residues. Germline CDR1 is SGHDT and CDR2 is YYEEEE. The ends lost 5 bases at V and 4 bases at J; junction bases unmatched: 5. CDR3 sequence: CASSYRGGTEAFF. The CDR3 DNA reads TGTGCCAGCAGTTACAGGGGTGGCACTGAAGCTTTCTTT.

The genes are TRBV4-2 and TRBJ2-7; D is unclear. CDR3 length: 16 amino acids. CDR1 and CDR2 (germline): LGHNA, YNFKEQ. V was cut by 0 bases and J by 2 bases, with 14 bases left in between. The CDR3 sequence is CASSQDRGPQTYEQYF. DNA for the CDR3: TGTGCCAGCAGCCAAGATAGAGGACCCCAAACCTACGAGCAGTACTTC.

The rearrangement uses TRBV4-1 and TRBJ1-1; D is perhaps TRBD1 (5 bases). This CDR3 has 15 amino acids. The germline gives CDR1 MGHRA, CDR2 YSYEKL. V was clipped by 0 bases and J by 11 bases, with 19 bases between them. CDR3 DNA: TGCGCCAGCAGCCAAGAAGGGGCCCGTGGGCGTTCCGCTTTCTTT. Encoded protein: CASSQEGARGRSAFF.

The DNA for the CDR3 is TGTGCCAGCATCGCTTGGAGCGGGGGGACAGATACGCAGTATTTT. Translation gives CASIAWSGGTDTQYF. The chain links TRBV28 to TRBJ2-3; TRBD2 matches at 9 bases. Trimming removed 7 bases from V and 3 bases from J; junction bases left unmatched: 8. Germline CDR1 MDHEN, CDR2 SYDVKM. The CDR3 length is 15 residues.

In this sample, this clone turned up a few times. The J gene is TRBJ2-1, the V gene TRBV30; the match to TRBD2 covers 7 bases. V gave up 4 bases and J gave up 6 bases; unmatched junction bases: 15. CDR3 size: 16 residues. Germline CDR1 reads GTSNPN; CDR2 reads SVGIG (reference sequence). The CDR3 sequence is CAWTPLRGEGSNEQFF. The CDR3 DNA follows: TGTGCCTGGACTCCCCTTCGAGGGGAGGGGTCCAATGAGCAGTTCTTC. The entire variable domain, with the rest obtained from reference TRBV30 and TRBJ2-1, is as follows: SQTIHQWPATLVQPVGSPLSLECTVEGTSNPNLYWYRQAAGRGLQLLFYSVGIGQISSEVPQNLSASRPQDRQFILSSKKLLLSDSGFYLCAWTPLRGEGSNEQFFGPGTRLTVL.

The gene calls are TRBV19 and TRBJ1-2, with D uncertain. The CDR3 is 15 amino acids. Trimming removed 2 bases at V and 4 bases at J, with 14 bases between. Germline-derived CDR1 and CDR2 are LNHDA and SQIVND (reference sequence). The CDR3 loop reads CASSIISSASYGYTF. The CDR3 region has the DNA TGTGCCAGTAGTATAATATCGTCGGCATCCTATGGCTACACCTTC.

This chain uses TRBV7-9 with TRBJ1-1; D unclear. Germline CDR1 and CDR2: SEHNR and FQNEAQ (reference sequence). The CDR3 totals 11 residues. Trimming pared 6 bases from V and 8 bases from J, leaving 10 bases between. CDR3 coding DNA: TGTGCCAGCAGTGATACACTAGAAGCTTTCTTT. It specifies CASSDTLEAFF.

The genes are TRBV28 and TRBJ2-7; 11 bases are shared with TRBD2. CDR1 and CDR2 (germline): MDHEN, SYDVKM. The CDR3 has 14 amino acids. The V segment lost 6 bases and the J segment 4 bases; nucleotides outside the gene matches: 5. The CDR3 region is CASSRLAGMYEQYF. CDR3 sequence (DNA): TGTGCCAGCAGCCGACTAGCGGGGATGTACGAGCAGTACTTC.

The chain has TRBV28 and TRBJ1-1; 9 positions match TRBD1. The CDR3 is 13 amino acids. Trimming cost V 5 bases and J 7 bases; bases outside gene matches: 5. Germline V gene data show CDR1 as MDHEN and CDR2 as SYDVKM. The CDR3 sequence is CASSGTGHGEAFF. CDR3 in DNA: TGTGCCAGCAGTGGGACAGGGCACGGTGAAGCTTTCTTT.

The chain is built from TRBV5-4 and TRBJ2-3; 13 bases match TRBD2. This CDR3 is 15 amino acids long. Germline lookup yields CDR1 SGHNT and CDR2 YYREEE (reference sequence). Trimming at V came to 4 bases and at J to 6 bases, leaving 5 bases not matched to a gene. The CDR3 loop is CASSATSGRRDTQYF. CDR3 coding DNA: TGTGCCAGCAGCGCGACTAGCGGGAGGCGGGATACGCAGTATTTT.

The chain is built from TRBV7-9 and TRBJ2-1, with TRBD2 identical over 7 bases. This CDR3 region has 17 residues. Germline V CDR1 and CDR2: SEHNR, FQNEAQ (reference sequence). J was trimmed by 4 bases and V by 2 bases; bases with no gene match: 11. The CDR3 nucleotides are TGTGCCAGCAGCTTATTAGTAGCGGGCACTTTATACAATGAGCAGTTCTTC. It codes for CASSLLVAGTLYNEQFF.

In this sample, this clone turned up a few times. The rearrangement links TRBV7-6 to TRBJ2-2, with D perhaps matching TRBD2 (6 bases). This CDR3 comprises 16 residues. Germline V gene lookup returns CDR1 SGHVS and CDR2 FNYEAQ. Trimming stripped 4 bases from V and 5 bases from J, with 17 bases between. DNA of the CDR3: TGTGCCAGCAGCTCCTCTGCGGGAATGGGGACCGGGGAGCTGTTTTTT. Its translation: CASSSSAGMGTGELFF.

This clone was seen only once. This chain's CDR3 is CASSEVGGSSNQPQHF. CDR3 sequence (DNA): TGTGCCAGCAGTGAAGTCGGGGGCTCGAGCAATCAGCCCCAGCATTTT. This chain joins TRBV6-1 and TRBJ1-5; tentative D call: TRBD1 (6 bases). V was clipped by 1 base and J by 1 base, with 11 bases between them. CDR1 MNHNS and CDR2 SASEGT come from the germline V gene. This CDR3 region has 16 residues.

This chain links TRBV6-6 with TRBJ1-4; TRBD1 might be the D (5 bases). CDR1 is MNHNY, CDR2 SVGAGI, per germline (reference sequence). Trimming left V 4 bases short and J 3 bases short, with 12 bases between. The CDR3 consists of 15 residues. The CDR3, as DNA: TGTGCCAGCAGTTTTCTTCGGGACTCTAATGAAAAACTGTTTTTT. Translated: CASSFLRDSNEKLFF.

The gene calls are TRBV7-8 and TRBJ2-1; TRBD2 agrees at 8 bases. V gave up 2 bases and J gave up 7 bases; unmatched junction bases: 4. The CDR3 covers 14 residues. Germline lookup yields CDR1 SGHVS and CDR2 FQNEAQ. In DNA, the CDR3 is TGTGCCAGCAGCTTAAGCGGGAGTTCAAATGAGCAGTTCTTC. Protein: CASSLSGSSNEQFF.

The chain couples TRBV10-3 to TRBJ2-3; D perhaps matches TRBD1 (5 bases). V gave up 3 bases and J gave up 3 bases, with 10 bases separating them. CDR1 and CDR2 (germline): ENHRY, SYGVKD. CDR3 size: 14 residues. Here the CDR3 DNA reads TGTGCCATCAGTGAAAGGGGCCGGACAGATACGCAGTATTTT. Translating it yields CAISERGRTDTQYF.